The 22 T cell receptor beta chains below were found in one sample sequenced in a study of T cell responses to AZD1222 COVID-19 vaccine. Assay used: immunoSEQ multiplex PCR; TCRdb lists only in-frame clones, some missing. The sample carries about 180,000 clones, just over 85% recorded once. Source: peripheral blood, taken on day 0 of AZD1222 vaccination. The receptors come from an adult in good health.

The chain combines TRBV18 with TRBJ2-7; perhaps D is TRBD1 or TRBD2 (6 bases each). The CDR3 loop spans 15 amino acids. CDR1 is KGHSH and CDR2 is LQKENI in the germline V gene. The germline V and J ends were trimmed by 3 bases and 0 bases, with 12 bases remaining between them. The CDR3 nucleotides read TGTGCCAGCTCACCTCTAGGGGGGAGCTCCTACGAGCAGTACTTC. Protein: CASSPLGGSSYEQYF. Drawing the rest from reference TRBV18 and TRBJ2-7, the complete variable domain is NAGVMQNPRHLVRRRGQEARLRCSPMKGHSHVYWYRQLPEEGLKFMVYLQKENIIDESGMPKERFSAEFPKEGPSILRIQQVVRGDSAAYFCASSPLGGSSYEQYFGPGTRLTVT.

The gene calls are TRBV5-5 and TRBJ1-2; 8 bases align to TRBD1. From germline, CDR1 is SGHKS and CDR2 YYEKEE (reference sequence). Trimming removed 5 bases from V and 4 bases from J; junction bases left unmatched: 4. This CDR3 has 13 amino acids. Here the CDR3 reads CASSYDRGYGYTF. CDR3 nucleotide sequence: TGTGCCAGCAGTTACGACAGGGGCTATGGCTACACCTTC.

This rearrangement joins TRBV24-1 to TRBJ2-5; D uncertain. The length of the CDR3 is 14 residues. The V gene's germline CDR1 is KGHDR and CDR2 SFDVKD. V was trimmed by 4 bases and J by 1 base, leaving 9 bases between them. In DNA form, the CDR3 reads TGTGCCACCAGTGAGGGTGCTTTCCAAGAGACCCAGTACTTC. It translates to CATSEGAFQETQYF.

Written as DNA, the CDR3 is TGTGCCTGGAGTGGTTCAGGGAGCTCCTACAATGAGCAGTTCTTC. Encoded protein: CAWSGSGSSYNEQFF. J is TRBJ2-1 and V is TRBV30; D may be TRBD1 or TRBD2 (5 bases each). Germline CDR1 GTSNPN, CDR2 SVGIG (reference sequence). The V gene lost 1 base and the J gene lost 0 bases, with 10 bases spanning the gap. The length of the CDR3 is 15 residues.

This chain's CDR3 is CASSFGRGYEQYF. CDR3 nucleotides: TGTGCCAGCAGTTTTGGGAGGGGCTACGAGCAGTACTTC. The V and J genes are TRBV28 and TRBJ2-7; TRBD2 agrees at 7 bases. The CDR3 loop spans 13 amino acids. Germline assignment: CDR1 MDHEN and CDR2 SYDVKM. Germline trimming cut 3 bases from V and 3 bases from J; bases unmatched to any gene: 2.

V is TRBV7-6 and J is TRBJ2-5, with 15 nucleotides matching TRBD2. Trimming cost V 4 bases and J 0 bases; bases outside gene matches: 6. The V gene's germline CDR1 is SGHVS and CDR2 FNYEAQ. CDR3 length equals 18 residues. The CDR3 DNA is TGTGCCAGCAGCTCTGGACTAGCGGGAGGGATGTACCAAGAGACCCAGTACTTC. Its protein product is CASSSGLAGGMYQETQYF. Full variable domain (remainder filled in from reference TRBV7-6 and TRBJ2-5): GAGVSQSPRYKVTKRGQDVALRCDPISGHVSLYWYRQALGQGPEFLTYFNYEAQQDKSGLPNDRFSAERPEGSISTLTIQRTEQRDSAMYRCASSSGLAGGMYQETQYFGPGTRLLVL.

The rearrangement links TRBV23-1 to TRBJ2-3, with D tentatively TRBD1 (6 bases). TRBV23-1 is identified as an open reading frame with a role that is uncertain. The V end was cut by 6 bases, the J end by 8 bases, with 9 bases between. The CDR3 is 11 residues long. This CDR3 reads CASRGAGTQYF. The CDR3 DNA is TGCGCCAGCAGGGGGGCAGGTACGCAGTATTTT.

This chain links TRBV4-1 with TRBJ1-6; TRBD1 might be the D (5 bases). V was shortened by 2 bases and J by 10 bases, with 18 bases between the two germline ends. Germline lookup yields CDR1 MGHRA and CDR2 YSYEKL. The CDR3 is 16 amino acids. The CDR3 spells CASSQTQTGPDSPLHF. CDR3 DNA: TGCGCCAGCAGCCAAACCCAAACAGGACCCGACTCACCCCTCCACTTT.

The rearrangement joins TRBV7-2 to TRBJ1-1; a possible D gene is TRBD1 (6 bases). Trimming cost V 2 bases and J 3 bases, with 13 bases left between them. Germline V gives CDR1 SGHTA, CDR2 FQGNSA. This CDR3 is 15 amino acids long. The CDR3 sequence: CASSLSLQGHTEAFF. CDR3 DNA sequence: TGTGCCAGCAGCTTAAGTCTCCAGGGGCACACTGAAGCTTTCTTT.

The chain carries TRBV2 and TRBJ1-5; D unresolved. Trimming removed 2 bases at V and 2 bases at J, with 13 bases between. Germline V lookup: CDR1 SNHLY, CDR2 FYNNEI. CDR3 length: 16 amino acids. In nucleotides, the CDR3 is TGTGCCAGCAGTGAATCGGTAGTCAGCGGCAATCAGCCCCAGCATTTT. Protein: CASSESVVSGNQPQHF.

The V gene is TRBV11-1, the J gene TRBJ1-1; D is undetermined. Deletions cut 5 bases from V and 0 bases from J, with 13 bases between. Per the germline V gene, CDR1 is SGHAT and CDR2 is FQDESV (reference sequence). The CDR3 is 15 residues long. This CDR3 is CASSPAVGVNTEAFF. The DNA of the CDR3 is TGTGCCAGCAGCCCGGCCGTCGGCGTGAACACTGAAGCTTTCTTT. Full variable domain (missing parts from reference TRBV11-1 and TRBJ1-1): EAEVAQSPRYKITEKSQAVAFWCDPISGHATLYWYRQILGQGPELLVQFQDESVVDDSQLPKDRFSAERLKGVDSTLKIQPAELGDSAMYLCASSPAVGVNTEAFFGQGTRLTVV.

In its sample, this clone was seen a few times. The chain recombines TRBV11-2 with TRBJ2-1, with D unclear. This CDR3 has 12 residues. Germline assignment: CDR1 SGHAT and CDR2 FQNNGV. Trimming removed 0 bases at V and 8 bases at J, with 5 bases between. The CDR3 here is CASSLDRDEQFF. The CDR3 DNA sequence: TGTGCCAGCAGCTTAGATCGCGATGAGCAGTTCTTC.

V usage is TRBV28 and J usage is TRBJ1-1, with TRBD1 matching over 8 bases. This CDR3 comprises 16 residues. The V gene end was trimmed by 6 bases and the J gene end by 5 bases; junction bases not matched to a gene: 14. Germline assignment: CDR1 MDHEN and CDR2 SYDVKM. CDR3 loop: CASSLNLGTGRTEAFF. The CDR3 nucleotides are TGTGCCAGCAGCCTCAATTTGGGGACAGGAAGGACTGAAGCTTTCTTT.

The CDR3 DNA sequence: TGTGCCAGCAGTTGGCGGGAGGGCCGTGGCGGGGAGCTGTTTTTT. Protein: CASSWREGRGGELFF. The chain carries TRBV28 and TRBJ2-2; 9 nucleotides align to TRBD2. The germline gives CDR1 MDHEN, CDR2 SYDVKM. V dropped 4 bases and J dropped 7; count of bases not matched to a gene: 7. The CDR3 has 15 amino acids. Full variable domain (outside the CDR3, taken from reference TRBV28 and TRBJ2-2): DVKVTQSSRYLVKRTGEKVFLECVQDMDHENMFWYRQDPGLGLRLIYFSYDVKMKEKGDIPEGYSVSREKKERFSLILESASTNQTSMYLCASSWREGRGGELFFGEGSRLTVL.

This clone was counted once. The rearrangement uses TRBV6-5 and TRBJ1-6, with D unclear. The CDR3 spans 12 residues. Trimming left V 6 bases short and J 6 bases short, with 6 bases between. Per germline, CDR1 MNHEY and CDR2 SVGAGI. CDR3 amino acids: CASSRINSPLHF. The DNA for the CDR3 is TGTGCCAGCAGCCGTATTAATTCACCCCTCCACTTT.

This clone was detected once. DNA of the CDR3: TGTGCCAGCAGTGAGGGCGGGAGCCTAAATGAGCAGTTCTTC. Protein: CASSEGGSLNEQFF. The chain carries TRBV2 and TRBJ2-1, with 7 nucleotides matching TRBD2. Trimming removed 3 bases from V and 7 bases from J; junction bases left unmatched: 6. Germline-derived CDR1 and CDR2 are SNHLY and FYNNEI. There are 14 residues in the CDR3.

The V call is TRBV7-9, the J call TRBJ2-2, with D perhaps matching TRBD1 (5 bases). This CDR3 is built from 16 residues. Deletions cut 7 bases from V and 0 bases from J, with 15 bases between. Germline V gives CDR1 SEHNR, CDR2 FQNEAQ (reference sequence). CDR3 loop: CASNPSVQANTGELFF. CDR3 bases: TGTGCCAGCAACCCCTCGGTACAGGCGAACACCGGGGAGCTGTTTTTT.

In DNA form, the CDR3 reads TGCGCCAGCACTAGCGGAAGCACAGATACGCAGTATTTT. Protein sequence: CASTSGSTDTQYF. This rearrangement joins TRBV5-1 to TRBJ2-3; 7 nucleotides line up with TRBD2. The CDR3 spans 13 residues. Per the germline V gene, CDR1 is SGHRS and CDR2 is YFSETQ. The J segment lost 0 bases and the V segment lost 6 bases, leaving 1 base of the junction unmatched.

The CDR3 DNA is TGTGCCAGCAGCTTAGTTCACAGATCTATCTCCTACAATGAGCAGTTCTTC. This encodes CASSLVHRSISYNEQFF. This chain links TRBV11-2 with TRBJ2-1; the D is unclear. V was trimmed by 1 base and J by 0 bases, leaving 13 bases between them. Germline CDR1 reads SGHAT; CDR2 reads FQNNGV. The CDR3 runs 17 residues.

The chain joins TRBV5-6 to TRBJ2-1; D not resolved. There are 11 residues in the CDR3. Germline-derived CDR1 and CDR2 are SGHDT and YYEEEE. The V gene lost 4 bases and the J gene lost 3 bases, with 2 bases spanning the gap. The CDR3 nucleotides read TGTGCCAGCAGCGTCTACAATGAGCAGTTCTTC. Residues: CASSVYNEQFF.

CDR3 sequence (DNA): TGTGCCAGCAGGGCCACGGACAGGAGCTATGGCTACACCTTC. It yields the protein CASRATDRSYGYTF. The rearrangement links TRBV28 to TRBJ1-2; TRBD1 matches 7 bases. The germline V gene has CDR1 MDHEN and CDR2 SYDVKM. This CDR3 region has 14 residues. V shed 6 bases, J shed 4 bases, and the junction held 8 bases outside the gene matches.

This clone was counted once. The V call is TRBV9, the J call TRBJ2-3; 12 bases map to TRBD2. Unmatched junction bases numbered 4, after V lost 3 bases and J lost 2 bases. Germline CDR1 SGDLS, CDR2 YYNGEE. The CDR3 is 16 amino acids. CDR3 in amino acids: CASSDRLAGATDTQYF. CDR3 bases: TGTGCCAGCAGCGACCGACTAGCGGGGGCCACAGATACGCAGTATTTT.